This TCR beta chain came from a study of patients and donors after allogeneic stem cell transplantation. MiXCR, run by TCRdb on the RT-PCR reads, gives a single entry per CDR3 protein. Of 65,000 to 80,000 distinct CDR3 sequences in the sample, about 25% are singletons; the top ten hold roughly 29%. This clonotype was counted only a few times. The V and J ends lost 4 bases and 4 bases respectively, with 16 bases between them. This CDR3 has 15 residues. Germline V lookup: CDR1 KGHSH, CDR2 LQKENI. The rearrangement joins TRBV18 to TRBJ1-1; no definite D call. The receptor comes from a human donor who was either an allogeneic HSCT recipient or a stem cell or donor lymphocyte infusion donor (not recorded which). It is not recorded whose cells these are; they may come from a transplant donor. Sequencing was performed on blood, either unsorted or a sorted T cell fraction (not recorded which). Here the CDR3 reads CASSRTGYEGTEAFF. CDR3 DNA sequence: TGTGCCAGCTCACGAACCGGGTACGAGGGCACTGAAGCTTTCTTT.